A selection of T cell receptor beta chains follows, all from one sample in a study of neurological immune-mediated disorders. TCRdb used MiXCR to reprocess the 5' RACE reads, holding one entry per CDR3 protein. Among tens of thousands of distinct CDR3 sequences listed, around 3.6% were seen once. Sequencing was done on a sample of PBMCs. The receptors derive from a man aged 25 to 45 with multiple sclerosis. Both conserved end residues are part of each CDR3. D genes are given only for firm matches. Not all rows give a size; the values are once, few, many and, for expanded clones, a class.

d_gene	j_gene	abundance	v_gene	CDR3nt	CDR3aa
TRBD2	TRBJ2-3	medium-sized	TRBV20-1	TGCAGTGCTAGAGATCCGGGGGGGCCGGATACGCAGTATTTT	CSARDPGGPDTQYF
NA	TRBJ2-1	many	TRBV12-3/TRBV12-4	TGTGCCAGCAGTCCGAGGACAGTCGGGGATGAGCAGTTCTTC	CASSPRTVGDEQFF
NA	TRBJ2-6	many	TRBV27	TGTGCCAGCAGGGTGTTTGGGGCCAACGTCCTGACTTTC	CASRVFGANVLTF
NA	TRBJ1-1	many	TRBV14	TGTGCCAGCAGCCAAGGCCGGTCGAACACTGAAGCTTTCTTT	CASSQGRSNTEAFF
NA	TRBJ1-6	few	TRBV20-1	TGCAGTGCTAGAGCCGTAACAACAGTTGGGAATTCACCCCTCCACTTT	CSARAVTTVGNSPLHF
TRBD2	TRBJ2-1	many	TRBV11-2	TGTGCCAGCAGCATCGGGACTAGCTCATTTAATGAGCAGTTCTTC	CASSIGTSSFNEQFF
TRBD1	TRBJ1-1	many	TRBV27	TGTGCCAGCAGTTTACAGGGGGCGATGAACACTGAAGCTTTCTTT	CASSLQGAMNTEAFF
NA	TRBJ2-7	many	TRBV5-5	TGTGCCAGCAGCTTGACGCTCCTCGAGCAGTACTTC	CASSLTLLEQYF
NA	TRBJ2-5	many	TRBV20-1	TGCAGTGCCCCTGTATTCGGGGGCCGACAAGAGACCCAGTACTTC	CSAPVFGGRQETQYF
NA	TRBJ2-2	many	TRBV5-1	TGCGCCAGCAACCGGGACACGAACACCGGGGAGCTGTTTTTT	CASNRDTNTGELFF
NA	TRBJ1-2	many	TRBV27	TGTGCCAGCAGTTCCCACGTCAAAAATGGCTACACCTTC	CASSSHVKNGYTF
NA	TRBJ2-3	NA	TRBV20-1	TGCAGTGCTAGTACGGACACAGATACGCAGTATTTT	CSASTDTDTQYF
NA	TRBJ2-5	many	TRBV12-3/TRBV12-4	TGTGCCAGCAGCCCCCTCCGGGGGACTGAGACCCAGTACTTC	CASSPLRGTETQYF
NA	TRBJ2-2	many	TRBV6-5	TGTGCCAGCACGGCCGACACCGGGGAGCTGTTTTTT	CASTADTGELFF
NA	TRBJ2-4	many	TRBV12-3/TRBV12-4	TGTGCCAGCAGTTTCAAAGGGAACGGGGCCAAAAACATTCAGTACTTC	CASSFKGNGAKNIQYF
NA	TRBJ2-2	many	TRBV3-1	TGTGCCAGCAGCCAGGTTAGACTCACCGGGGAGCTGTTTTTT	CASSQVRLTGELFF
TRBD1	TRBJ1-2	many	TRBV6-5	TGTGCCACCGCGAGGGGACAGAACTATGGCTACACCTTC	CATARGQNYGYTF
NA	TRBJ1-1	many	TRBV29-1	TGCAGCGTTGTTGTTCGGGCTACGAACACTGAAGCTTTCTTT	CSVVVRATNTEAFF
TRBD2	TRBJ2-5	many	TRBV5-1	TGCGCCAGCAGCAGTACGGGACTAGCGGCTGAGACCCAGTACTTC	CASSSTGLAAETQYF
TRBD2	TRBJ2-5	many	TRBV3-1	TGTGCCAGCAGCCAAGATCTAGCGGGAAGGTACCAAGAGACCCAGTACTTC	CASSQDLAGRYQETQYF
NA	TRBJ1-2	many	TRBV28	TGTGCCAGCACCTATCGACAGACTTACTATGGCTACACCTTC	CASTYRQTYYGYTF
TRBD2	TRBJ2-7	many	TRBV5-1	TGCGCCAGCAGCTTGAGCTACGGGGGGTCCTACGAGCAGTACTTC	CASSLSYGGSYEQYF
TRBD2	TRBJ2-2	many	TRBV4-1	TGCGCCAGCAGCCAAGAAAGCGGGGGAAGGACCGGGGAGCTGTTTTTT	CASSQESGGRTGELFF
NA	TRBJ1-5	many	TRBV20-1	TGCAGTGCTAGCGGGGGGGCGGGCAATCAGCCCCAGCATTTT	CSASGGAGNQPQHF
TRBD1	TRBJ2-7	NA	TRBV5-1	TGCGCCAGCAGCAAAGAGGACAGGTTCTCCTACGAGCAGTACTTC	CASSKEDRFSYEQYF
TRBD2	TRBJ2-1	many	TRBV27	TGTGCCAGCGGCCCAACTAGCGGGAGGGCAAATGAGCAGTTCTTC	CASGPTSGRANEQFF
NA	TRBJ2-1	many	TRBV18	TGTGCCAGCTCACGGGATGCCTTACCTTCCTCCTACAATGAGCAGTTCTTC	CASSRDALPSSYNEQFF
TRBD2	TRBJ2-2	many	TRBV5-1	TGCGCCAGCAGCTTTTCGACTAGCGGGGGGAGCTCCGGGGAGCTGTTTTTT	CASSFSTSGGSSGELFF
NA	TRBJ1-1	many	TRBV6-5	TGTGCCAGCAGGCCAAATGTGAACACTGAAGCTTTCTTT	CASRPNVNTEAFF
NA	TRBJ1-2	few	TRBV7-3	TGTGCCAGCAGCAACCGGGAAAGGGGAGGTGGCTACACCTTC	CASSNRERGGGYTF
NA	TRBJ1-2	many	TRBV7-9	TGTGCCAGCAGCTTAAGCGCTGCAGGCTTCTATGGCTACACCTTC	CASSLSAAGFYGYTF
NA	TRBJ2-7	many	TRBV15	TGTGCCACCAGCAGAGGCCAGAGCACCTACGAGCAGTACTTC	CATSRGQSTYEQYF
NA	TRBJ2-5	many	TRBV7-9	TGTGCCAGCAGCTTGTCTCCGGAAATAGAGACCCAGTACTTC	CASSLSPEIETQYF
TRBD1	TRBJ1-2	many	TRBV18	TGTGCCAGCTCACCAGCGAAAGGGGGCAGAAAGGATGGCTACACCTTC	CASSPAKGGRKDGYTF
NA	TRBJ1-1	many	TRBV18	TGTGCCAGCTCACCACCCGTGGTCGGGGGCATGAACACTGAAGCTTTCTTT	CASSPPVVGGMNTEAFF
NA	TRBJ1-1	many	TRBV6-5	TGTGCCAGCAGTTTACAGGGCGTCACTGAAGCTTTCTTT	CASSLQGVTEAFF
NA	TRBJ2-2	many	TRBV5-4	TGTGCCAGCAGCTTGTTCGAGGGAGTGGGGGAGCTGTTTTTT	CASSLFEGVGELFF
NA	TRBJ2-1	many	TRBV6-5	TGTGCCAGCAGTCGAGGGGGGAATGAGCAGTTCTTC	CASSRGGNEQFF
TRBD2	TRBJ2-3	NA	TRBV5-1	TGCGCCAGCAGCTTACAGACTAGCGGGAGTACAGATACGCAGTATTTT	CASSLQTSGSTDTQYF
TRBD2	TRBJ2-1	many	TRBV5-1	TGCGCCAGCAGCACCGGGACTAGTTTACAATCCTACAATGAGCAGTTCTTC	CASSTGTSLQSYNEQFF
NA	TRBJ2-7	many	TRBV20-1	TGCAGTGCTAGAGATCTTGGGGAGGAAAAGCAGTACTTC	CSARDLGEEKQYF
TRBD2	TRBJ2-7	many	TRBV5-1	TGCGCCAGCAGCTTGGGTGCCAGCGGGGGGACTTCCTACGAGCAGTACTTC	CASSLGASGGTSYEQYF
NA	TRBJ1-1	many	TRBV29-1	TGCAGCGTTGAAGAGAACAGGGTGAACACTGAAGCTTTCTTT	CSVEENRVNTEAFF
NA	TRBJ2-5	many	TRBV15	TGTGCCACCAGCAGAGCCTTCGGACGGCGAGGGGAGACCCAGTACTTC	CATSRAFGRRGETQYF
NA	TRBJ1-1	many	TRBV5-6	TGTGCCAGCAGCTTCGGTGGTGAAGCTTTCTTT	CASSFGGEAFF
NA	TRBJ1-3	many	TRBV7-2	TGTGCCAGCAGCCCCCAACAGGGAGACACCATATATTTT	CASSPQQGDTIYF
NA	TRBJ2-1	many	TRBV7-8	TGTGCCAGCAGCTTTAGCCGCAGCTCCTACAATGAGCAGTTCTTC	CASSFSRSSYNEQFF
NA	TRBJ2-3	many	TRBV7-2	TGTGCCAGCAGCTTAGTTCAGGGGATCACAGATACGCAGTATTTT	CASSLVQGITDTQYF
TRBD2	TRBJ2-5	many	TRBV10-1	TGCGCCAGCAGTGGCTCCGGGGAGCGGGAGGGCCTTGCGGAGACCCAGTACTTC	CASSGSGEREGLAETQYF
TRBD2	TRBJ2-1	many	TRBV5-8	TGTGCCAGCAGCTTGGCCGGGGGGGCGAAACTCTACAATGAGCAGTTCTTC	CASSLAGGAKLYNEQFF
TRBD1	TRBJ1-2	many	TRBV27	TGTGCCAGCAGTTTGACTGGGACAGGGCCCTATGGCTACACCTTC	CASSLTGTGPYGYTF
NA	TRBJ1-1	many	TRBV20-1	TGCAGTGCTAGAGAGGGGGCGAACACTGAAGCTTTCTTT	CSAREGANTEAFF
NA	TRBJ1-4	NA	TRBV20-1	TGCAGTGCTTCAGACCGGGGAACTAATGAAAAACTGTTTTTT	CSASDRGTNEKLFF
NA	TRBJ2-1	many	TRBV20-1	TGCAGTGCTAGTTTGGTTCGGACGTTAGGGGGGTGGGGGCAGTTCTTC	CSASLVRTLGGWGQFF
NA	TRBJ1-1	many	TRBV6-6	TGCGCCAGCAACCGACAGAACACTGAAGCTTTCTTT	CASNRQNTEAFF
TRBD1	TRBJ2-7	many	TRBV5-1	TGCGCCAGCACCCACGGGACAGACACCTACGAGCAGTACTTC	CASTHGTDTYEQYF
NA	TRBJ2-7	many	TRBV5-1	TGCGCCAGCAGCCCCGGACAAGACTACGAGCAGTACTTC	CASSPGQDYEQYF
TRBD1	TRBJ1-2	many	TRBV12-3/TRBV12-4	TGTGCCAGCAGGGGAGAAGGGGGCTCGCCCCTGGGGGGCTATGGCTACACCTTC	CASRGEGGSPLGGYGYTF
NA	TRBJ1-1	many	TRBV7-3	TGTGCCAGCAGCTGGGGCAGGGAGAACACTGAAGCTTTCTTT	CASSWGRENTEAFF